Presented here are 17 T cell receptor beta chains from one specimen sequenced in a study of spatial heterogeneity in lung cancer. For these TCRs, the target antigens are not known. The time point is: sample taken at primary tumor resection. TCRdb analysed the 5' RACE reads with MiXCR anew, one entry per CDR3 protein. The sample lists about 7,400 distinct CDR3 sequences; more than 13% were seen once. General study findings and limits: The number of expanded tumor alpha and beta chains correlated with mutation number.

The sequencing used lung tumor tissue, collected at surgery. The receptors were sampled from a female donor with early-stage non-small cell lung cancer.

By frequency in the sample, this clonotype is medium-sized. The J gene is TRBJ2-3, the V gene TRBV5-1, with 9 bases that match TRBD2. The V segment lost 5 bases and the J segment 1 base; nucleotides outside the gene matches: 11. Germline V CDR1 and CDR2: SGHRS, YFSETQ. The CDR3 length is 17 residues. The CDR3 nucleotides are TGCGCCAGCAGTTGGGGCCTAGCGGGGATAGGCACAGATACGCAGTATTTT. Translation: CASSWGLAGIGTDTQYF.

This clonotype was detected ten times or more. The rearrangement uses TRBV5-1 and TRBJ2-3, with D perhaps TRBD2 (6 bases). The CDR3 is 11 amino acids. V was cut by 4 bases and J by 9 bases, with 9 bases left in between. The germline V gene encodes CDR1 SGHRS and CDR2 YFSETQ. CDR3 protein: CASSSRETQYF. The CDR3 DNA sequence: TGCGCCAGCAGCAGCCGGGAGACGCAGTATTTT.

In this sample, this clonotype is medium-sized. The chain carries TRBV7-9 and TRBJ2-3; TRBD1 aligns across 7 bases. V shed 5 bases and J 1 base; nucleotides not matched to a gene: 9. This CDR3 contains 16 residues. Germline V gene data show CDR1 as SEHNR and CDR2 as FQNEAQ (reference sequence). For the CDR3, the DNA is TGTGCCAGCAGCCCACCTACAGGGGTTGGCACAGATACGCAGTATTTT. This encodes CASSPPTGVGTDTQYF.

There are many counts of this clonotype. The chain joins TRBV6-5 to TRBJ2-7; D unresolved. Germline lookup yields CDR1 MNHEY and CDR2 SVGAGI. CDR3 size: 15 residues. V was clipped by 0 bases and J by 2 bases, with 11 bases between them. CDR3 sequence: CASSYSKVGTYEQYF. CDR3 nucleotides: TGTGCCAGCAGTTACTCGAAGGTCGGTACCTACGAGCAGTACTTC.

The chain employs TRBV6-2 or TRBV6-3 and TRBJ2-6, with TRBD1 as a possible D gene (6 bases). CDR3 length: 15 amino acids. Trimming left V 7 bases short and J 2 bases short, with 12 bases between. The germline gives CDR1 MNHEY, CDR2 SVGEGT. The CDR3 here is CASKQGGTGANVLTF. DNA for the CDR3: TGTGCCAGCAAACAAGGGGGAACTGGGGCCAACGTCCTGACTTTC.

By proportion, this clonotype is medium-sized. J is TRBJ2-2 and V is TRBV12-3 or TRBV12-4; maybe TRBD1 (5 bases). The germline V and J ends were trimmed by 6 bases and 0 bases, with 11 bases remaining between them. There are 15 residues in the CDR3. The CDR3 DNA reads TGTGCCAGCAGGAGGACATATACGAACACCGGGGAGCTGTTTTTT. Its translation: CASRRTYTNTGELFF.

This clonotype was seen ten or more times. The rearrangement links TRBV13 to TRBJ2-1; no reliable D call. There are 14 residues in the CDR3. Deletions cut 1 base from V and 9 bases from J, with 13 bases between. The germline gives CDR1 PRHDT, CDR2 FYEKMQ (reference sequence). CDR3 amino acids: CASSLEEVPGEQFF. The CDR3 DNA is TGTGCCAGCAGCTTAGAAGAAGTGCCCGGTGAGCAGTTCTTC.

This clonotype showed up many times. The genes are TRBV12-3 or TRBV12-4 and TRBJ1-5; 8 nucleotides agree with TRBD1. V dropped 7 bases and J dropped 7; count of bases not matched to a gene: 6. CDR3 length: 13 residues. This CDR3 is CASTGGAWQPQHF. The CDR3 coding sequence is TGTGCCAGCACAGGGGGCGCCTGGCAGCCCCAGCATTTT.

In its sample, this clonotype was seen many times. The rearrangement joins TRBV12-3 or TRBV12-4 to TRBJ1-5, with D uncertain. V lost 2 bases and J 7 bases, leaving 9 bases between the germline ends. The CDR3 covers 13 residues. CDR3 DNA sequence: TGTGCCAGCAGTTTACGGTCAGAACAGCCCCAGCATTTT. Protein product: CASSLRSEQPQHF.

This clonotype was detected many times. The gene calls are TRBV7-9 and TRBJ2-7; D remains ambiguous. Trimming took off 3 bases at V and 6 bases at J, with 15 bases between the two ends. CDR3 length equals 14 residues. CDR1 is SEHNR and CDR2 is FQNEAQ in the germline V gene (reference sequence). Here the CDR3 reads CASSFGERRTEQYF. CDR3 DNA sequence: TGTGCCAGCAGCTTTGGGGAAAGGAGAACCGAGCAGTACTTC. The whole variable domain, remainder taken from reference TRBV7-9 and TRBJ2-7, is DTGVSQNPRHKITKRGQNVTFRCDPISEHNRLYWYRQTLGQGPEFLTYFQNEAQLEKSRLLSDRFSAERPKGSFSTLEIQRTEQGDSAMYLCASSFGERRTEQYFGPGTRLTVT.

Within the sample, this clonotype is medium-sized. This sequence joins TRBV6-1 and TRBJ1-2; D not resolved. V lost 8 bases to trimming and J lost 2 bases, with 12 bases between them. Germline V lookup: CDR1 MNHNS, CDR2 SASEGT. The CDR3 consists of 13 residues. The CDR3 loop reads CASRLDGNYGYTF. In DNA, the CDR3 is TGTGCCAGCCGGTTAGACGGGAACTATGGCTACACCTTC.

Relative to its sample, this clonotype is large. V is TRBV4-2 and J is TRBJ1-2; D remains unclear. In germline, CDR1 is LGHNA, CDR2 YNFKEQ. This CDR3 comprises 13 residues. V was pared by 4 bases and J by 4 bases, with 10 bases between. CDR3 sequence reads: CASSPRELYGYTF. Here the CDR3 DNA reads TGTGCCAGCAGCCCCCGGGAACTCTATGGCTACACCTTC.

The table lists this clonotype with many counts. The J gene is TRBJ2-3, the V gene TRBV4-1; 8 bases map to TRBD1. The CDR3 sequence is 15 residues long. V lost 3 bases and J lost 3; bases outside the gene matches: 5. Germline V gene sequence: CDR1 MGHRA, CDR2 YSYEKL. CDR3 coding DNA: TGCGCCAGCAGCCACGAGGGACAGGCGACAGATACGCAGTATTTT. It specifies CASSHEGQATDTQYF.

Judged by abundance, this clonotype is medium-sized. V usage is TRBV12-3 or TRBV12-4 and J usage is TRBJ2-2, with D unresolved. This CDR3 comprises 14 residues. V shed 1 base and J shed 0 bases, with 3 bases lying between them. In nucleotides, the CDR3 is TGTGCCAGCAGTTTAGTTTCGAACACCGGGGAGCTGTTTTTT. Protein product: CASSLVSNTGELFF.

This clonotype is deemed medium-sized (0.01 to 0.1%). The chain has TRBV7-3 and TRBJ2-1; 10 nucleotides match TRBD2. Looked up from germline, CDR1 is SGHTA and CDR2 is FQGTGA. The V gene end was trimmed by 1 base and the J gene end by 0 bases; junction bases not matched to a gene: 6. This CDR3 is built from 18 residues. CDR3 in amino acids: CASSLNPQRGGSYNEQFF. DNA of the CDR3: TGTGCCAGCAGCTTAAACCCCCAGCGGGGGGGCTCCTACAATGAGCAGTTCTTC. The full variable domain, rest sourced from reference TRBV7-3 and TRBJ2-1, is GAGVSQTPSNKVTEKGKYVELRCDPISGHTALYWYRQSLGQGPEFLIYFQGTGAADDSGLPNDRFFAVRPEGSVSTLKIQRTERGDSAVYLCASSLNPQRGGSYNEQFFGPGTRLTVL.

The sample holds a few counts of this clonotype. The rearrangement uses TRBV5-1 and TRBJ2-7, with a tentative D call TRBD1 (5 bases). Germline V lookup: CDR1 SGHRS, CDR2 YFSETQ. The CDR3 runs to 13 residues. Trimming shortened V by 8 bases and J by 5 bases, and 17 bases separated the two germline ends. The CDR3 loop reads CASAWAGSDEQYF. The CDR3 DNA follows: TGCGCCAGTGCCTGGGCAGGGTCAGACGAGCAGTACTTC.

This clonotype turned up a few times. The chain uses TRBV28 and TRBJ2-3, with 9 bases matching TRBD2. This CDR3 spans 15 amino acids. With 6 bases clipped from V and 3 bases from J, the junction kept 7 bases outside the gene matches. The germline V gene encodes CDR1 MDHEN and CDR2 SYDVKM. The CDR3 DNA sequence: TGTGCCAGCAGACGGCGGGGGGGCGGGACAGATACGCAGTATTTT. Protein product: CASRRRGGGTDTQYF.